The rows below give T cell receptor beta chains drawn from one sample of a study of identical twins. TCRdb recomputed calls from the 5' RACE reads with MiXCR, one row per CDR3 protein. The sample carries fewer than 650,000 distinct CDR3 sequences, about 7.6% recorded once. This sample also belongs to another study, concerning yellow fever vaccine responses in identical twins.

The sample was PBMCs. These TCRs come from a woman under 30 in good health. Each CDR3 is given with its conserved first and last residue.

CASSLLAGGSYNEQFF 16 TRBJ2-1 TRBV28
CASRRLSGGSNTQYF 15 TRBJ2-3 TRBV12-3/TRBV12-4
CATSDQTSGRVGELFF 16 TRBJ2-2 TRBV24-1
CASVNRDGAFF 11 TRBJ1-1 TRBV2
CSASLGGSNSYNEQFF 16 TRBJ2-1 TRBV20-1
CATSDFGPDTQYF 13 TRBJ2-3 TRBV24-1
CASSQGSRGEQYF 13 TRBJ2-7 TRBV3-1
CSVASQMNTEAFF 13 TRBJ1-1 TRBV29-1
CATSDTRLAGVNSGEQFF 18 TRBJ2-1 TRBV24-1
CASSLGQMETQYF 13 TRBJ2-5 TRBV5-1
CSVVADLGYTF 11 TRBJ1-2 TRBV29-1
CASSRGGASGFNEQFF 16 TRBJ2-1 TRBV11-1
CSAQTRGSEQFF 12 TRBJ2-1 TRBV20-1
CASTLTSGSRTDTQYF 16 TRBJ2-3 TRBV5-1
CASSYPRGANGELFF 15 TRBJ2-2 TRBV6-5
CASSVGEFYEQYF 13 TRBJ2-7 TRBV9
CASSQEWWTDPNSGNTIYF 19 TRBJ1-3 TRBV3-1
CASSARRGGEKLFF 14 TRBJ1-4 TRBV2
CASSAKGDTIYF 12 TRBJ1-3 TRBV7-8
CASSLGEAFF 10 TRBJ1-1 TRBV12-3/TRBV12-4
CASRHNNSPLHF 12 TRBJ1-6 TRBV27
CSARDRLPETQNF 13 TRBJ2-5 TRBV20-1
CASSLSRTGPNEQLF 15 TRBJ2-1 TRBV5-1
CASRPLAAPASDTQYF 16 TRBJ2-3 TRBV28
CASSSDPGQAIYGYTF 16 TRBJ1-2 TRBV6-5
CASSFRLSSYNEQFF 15 TRBJ2-1 TRBV12-3/TRBV12-4
CASSQDRGGGAYNEQFF 17 TRBJ2-1 TRBV4-1
CASSPPDLYEQYF 13 TRBJ2-7 TRBV18
CASSPGGLTDTQYF 14 TRBJ2-3 TRBV11-2
CASSPRGGPHTDTQYF 16 TRBJ2-3 TRBV12-3/TRBV12-4
CASSVRDTYEKLFF 14 TRBJ1-4 TRBV2
CASSPLGAFF 10 TRBJ1-1 TRBV12-3/TRBV12-4